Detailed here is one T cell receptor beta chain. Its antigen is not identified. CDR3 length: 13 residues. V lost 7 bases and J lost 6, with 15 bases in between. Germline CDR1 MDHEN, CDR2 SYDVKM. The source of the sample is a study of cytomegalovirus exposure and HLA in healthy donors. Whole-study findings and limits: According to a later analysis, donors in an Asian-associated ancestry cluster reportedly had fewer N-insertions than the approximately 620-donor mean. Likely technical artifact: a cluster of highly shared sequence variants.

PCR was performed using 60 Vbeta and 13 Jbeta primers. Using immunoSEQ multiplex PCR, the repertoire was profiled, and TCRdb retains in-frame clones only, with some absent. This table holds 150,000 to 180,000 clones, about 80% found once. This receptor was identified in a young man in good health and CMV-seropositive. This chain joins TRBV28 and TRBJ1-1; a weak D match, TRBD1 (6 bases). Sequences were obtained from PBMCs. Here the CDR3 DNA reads TGTGCCAGCACCCTCGGTGGGGGCCCTGAAGCTTTCTTT. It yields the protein CASTLGGGPEAFF.